This TCR beta chain was sequenced for a study of cytomegalovirus exposure and HLA in healthy donors (dated by TCRdb to 2016 to 2017). At the level of the whole study: The 650 to 800 repertoires of the first cohort and the roughly 120 validation repertoires were produced on the same platform, according to a later analysis. The study aimed to test whether signatures of past pathogen exposure could be identified by cataloging public T cell receptors. Besides the first cohort of some 670 subjects, a separate validation cohort made up of some 110 different subjects was used. To predict cytomegalovirus infection status, the study brought together high-throughput TCR immunosequencing, statistical association of individual TCRs with disease status, and machine learning.

A note on this clone: The specificity of this receptor is unknown. Per-nucleotide qualities are absent, and no much larger clonotype sits a single base away.

Points the paper makes about the study in general: A total of fewer than 200 TCR beta chains were listed by the study as associated with cytomegalovirus. Most TCR sequences were observed very rarely across donors, whereas some public TCRs were present in many individuals. The validation cohort had no HLA typing available for a later analysis, so co-occurrence within that cohort was assessed over all 130 or so repertoires. A few of the identified cytomegalovirus-associated TCR beta chains were confirmed in vitro to be specific for cytomegalovirus antigens. The authors suggested that the approach could potentially be generalized to other disease states and immunological phenotypes. The classifier was reported to diagnose cytomegalovirus status with high specificity and sensitivity in both the original and validation cohorts. In a later analysis, TCRs clustered in the first cohort were found to also tend to co-occur in the roughly 120 validation repertoires, with 90% to 95% of cluster scores above 0.

V sheds 2 bases and J sheds 5 bases, leaving 13 bases between their ends. Reading from cysteine to phenylalanine, the CDR3 counts 14 amino acids. Left in the record is the CDR3 DNA by itself, 42 bases read in frame from the first base. In the germline V gene (reference sequence), CDR1 corresponds to SGHKS and CDR2 to YYEKEE. The donors belonged to the validation cohort of approximately 130 subjects, which was separate from the approximately 700-subject first cohort. The receptor library was made with the immunoSEQ multiplex PCR assay. Per the source publication's procedure: A statistical classification framework was built to diagnose cytomegalovirus status from the catalog of TCR beta chain sequences. TCRdb limited this immuneACCESS table to in-frame rearrangements with V and J called. A share of clones is missing; checked studies link under half to unresolved V genes, and the rest is unexplained. That table furnishes V, J and clone size, whereas the DNA furnished D and trimming. The sample table lists roughly 310,000 clones, approximately 91% of them with a count of one. Roughly 0.96% of the sample is in the top ten clones.

The clonotype originates from a man aged 25-45 years in good health and CMV-seronegative. The receptor chain draws on TRBV5-5 and TRBJ2-5; tentative D gene TRBD2, with 6 bases matching. Sequencing was done on a sample of PBMCs. The CDR3 reads CASSFAGTSETQYF. The sequenced DNA: TGTGCCAGCAGCTTTGCGGGAACGTCGGAGACCCAGTACTTC.